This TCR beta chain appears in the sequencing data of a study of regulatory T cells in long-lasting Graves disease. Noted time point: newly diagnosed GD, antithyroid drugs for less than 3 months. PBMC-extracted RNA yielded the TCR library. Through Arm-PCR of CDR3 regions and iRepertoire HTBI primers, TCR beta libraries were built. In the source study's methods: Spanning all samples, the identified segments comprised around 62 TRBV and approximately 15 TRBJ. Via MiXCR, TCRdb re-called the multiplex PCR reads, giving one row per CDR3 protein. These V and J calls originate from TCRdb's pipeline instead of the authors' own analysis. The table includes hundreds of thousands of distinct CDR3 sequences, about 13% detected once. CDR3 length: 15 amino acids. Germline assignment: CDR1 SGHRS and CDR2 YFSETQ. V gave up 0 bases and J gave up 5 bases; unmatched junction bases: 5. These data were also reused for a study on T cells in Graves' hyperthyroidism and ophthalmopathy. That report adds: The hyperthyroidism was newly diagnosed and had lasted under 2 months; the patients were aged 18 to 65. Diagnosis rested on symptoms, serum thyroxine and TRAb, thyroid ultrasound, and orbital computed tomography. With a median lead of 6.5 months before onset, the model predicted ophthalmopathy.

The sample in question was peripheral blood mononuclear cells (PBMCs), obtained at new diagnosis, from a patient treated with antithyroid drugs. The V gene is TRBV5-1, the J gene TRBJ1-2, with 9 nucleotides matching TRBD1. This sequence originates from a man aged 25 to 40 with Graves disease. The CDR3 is CASSLEQGAPYGYTF. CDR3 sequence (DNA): TGCGCCAGCAGCTTGGAACAGGGGGCGCCGTATGGCTACACCTTC. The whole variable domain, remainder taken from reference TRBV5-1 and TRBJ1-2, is KAGVTQTPRYLIKTRGQQVTLSCSPISGHRSVSWYQQTPGQGLQFLFEYFSETQRNKGNFPGRFSGRQFSNSRSEMNVSTLELGDSALYLCASSLEQGAPYGYTFGSGTRLTVV.